These 22 T cell receptor beta chains share one sample of origin, sequenced in a study of technical replicates of blood from several donors. The assay was immunoSEQ multiplex PCR, and TCRdb's table has in-frame clones only and misses some. The sample shows about 83,000 clones, about 92% of them seen only once. Sequenced input: T cells isolated from PBMCs. These receptors were collected from a human donor in good health.

The chain has TRBV6-5 and TRBJ2-7, with 7 positions matching TRBD2. The CDR3 loop spans 15 amino acids. The V gene end was trimmed by 2 bases and the J gene end by 6 bases; junction bases not matched to a gene: 10. The V gene's germline CDR1 is MNHEY and CDR2 SVGAGI. The CDR3 here is CASSYAYRAGFEQYF. DNA for the CDR3: TGTGCCAGCAGTTACGCCTATCGAGCGGGGTTCGAGCAGTACTTC.

The CDR3: CASSLETGHNSPLHF. The DNA of the CDR3 is TGTGCCAGCAGCTTAGAGACAGGGCACAATTCACCCCTCCACTTT. This chain uses TRBV7-9 with TRBJ1-6, with 7 nucleotides matching TRBD1. V lost 1 base, J lost 7 bases, and 4 bases stayed unmatched. From germline, CDR1 is SEHNR and CDR2 FQNEAQ (reference sequence). CDR3 length: 15 amino acids.

The rearrangement links TRBV9 to TRBJ2-5; TRBD2 is a possible D gene (5 bases). V lost 4 bases and J lost 2, with 9 bases in between. The CDR3 covers 13 residues. The germline gives CDR1 SGDLS, CDR2 YYNGEE. CDR3 protein: CASSLGSQETQYF. CDR3 nucleotides: TGTGCCAGCAGCCTAGGGAGTCAAGAGACCCAGTACTTC.

The chain carries TRBV27 and TRBJ2-7; 7 bases agree with TRBD1. The V gene's germline CDR1 is MNHEY and CDR2 SMNVEV (reference sequence). The CDR3 runs to 14 residues. V shed 7 bases and J 6 bases; nucleotides not matched to a gene: 12. CDR3 region: CASNPGTAPGEQYF. CDR3 sequence (DNA): TGTGCCAGCAACCCCGGGACAGCACCGGGCGAGCAGTACTTC.

This clone was found once. The chain uses TRBV7-9 and TRBJ2-5; D is uncertain. CDR3 length: 17 amino acids. CDR1 is SEHNR and CDR2 is FQNEAQ in the germline V gene (reference sequence). Trimming took 3 bases from V and 0 from J, leaving 17 bases between them. The CDR3 DNA sequence: TGTGCCAGCAGCTTCCGCAACTACCTCGAAAACCAAGAGACCCAGTACTTC. It encodes CASSFRNYLENQETQYF.

The chain links TRBV27 to TRBJ2-7; 11 bases match TRBD1. Germline V gives CDR1 MNHEY, CDR2 SMNVEV (reference sequence). The CDR3 is made up of 15 amino acids. V trimming: 6 bases; J trimming: 2 bases; junction bases outside the gene matches: 6. As DNA, the CDR3 is TGTGCCAGCAGCCTGGGACAGGGGGTTCCCTACGAGCAGTACTTC. It encodes CASSLGQGVPYEQYF.

This sequence joins TRBV28 and TRBJ1-1; possible D gene TRBD1, 6 bases. CDR3 size: 15 residues. Germline V lookup: CDR1 MDHEN, CDR2 SYDVKM. The V and J ends lost 10 bases and 2 bases respectively, with 20 bases between them. The CDR3 protein is CATASLAGVNTEAFF. CDR3 bases: TGTGCCACCGCATCGCTGGCAGGGGTTAACACTGAAGCTTTCTTT.

The chain recombines TRBV30 with TRBJ1-1; tentative D call: TRBD1 (6 bases). From germline, CDR1 is GTSNPN and CDR2 SVGIG (reference sequence). The CDR3 is made up of 13 amino acids. The V end lost 3 bases, the J end lost 3 bases, and 11 bases lay between the germline ends. CDR3: CAWREQGYTEAFF. CDR3 bases: TGTGCCTGGAGGGAACAGGGTTACACTGAAGCTTTCTTT.

The chain has TRBV5-1 and TRBJ1-1; no clear D gene. The CDR3 totals 14 residues. Germline V gives CDR1 SGHRS, CDR2 YFSETQ. Trimming cost V 4 bases and J 6 bases, with 16 bases left between them. This CDR3 reads CASSHNDPGAEAFF. The CDR3 bases are TGCGCCAGCAGCCACAACGACCCGGGAGCTGAAGCTTTCTTT.

The chain combines TRBV27 with TRBJ1-2; D uncertain. Trimming stripped 2 bases from V and 0 bases from J, with 10 bases between. The CDR3 has 15 amino acids. Germline V lookup: CDR1 MNHEY, CDR2 SMNVEV (reference sequence). The CDR3 loop reads CASSLIGKPNYGYTF. The CDR3 DNA reads TGTGCCAGCAGTTTAATCGGGAAGCCTAACTATGGCTACACCTTC.

The chain couples TRBV4-1 to TRBJ2-7, with D possibly being TRBD2 (5 bases). V was trimmed by 4 bases and J by 1 base, leaving 8 bases between them. Germline V gene lookup returns CDR1 MGHRA and CDR2 YSYEKL. The CDR3 loop spans 13 amino acids. CDR3 DNA: TGCGCCAGCAGCCGAGGGTCTTCCTACGAGCAGTACTTC. It is translated as CASSRGSSYEQYF.

The gene calls are TRBV23-1 and TRBJ2-2; D perhaps matches TRBD2 (5 bases). TRBV23-1 falls under the ORF class, with uncertain function. Trimming removed 6 bases at V and 9 bases at J, with 11 bases between. The CDR3 runs 12 residues. The CDR3 DNA is TGCGCCAGCAGCAGAACCGGGAGGGAGCTGTTTTTT. Protein sequence: CASSRTGRELFF.

The V call is TRBV29-1, the J call TRBJ2-7; 9 positions match TRBD1. The trim removed 7 bases at V and 1 base at J, leaving 8 bases unmatched. Germline values: CDR1 SQVTM, CDR2 ANQGSEA. This CDR3 has 14 amino acids. CDR3 bases: TGCAGCGCGGGTCCGGGACAGGGTTCCTACGAGCAGTACTTC. It is translated as CSAGPGQGSYEQYF.

The chain joins TRBV14 to TRBJ2-7; D ambiguous. The CDR3 spans 15 residues. Trimming stripped 4 bases from V and 3 bases from J, with 16 bases between. Germline CDR1 SGHDN, CDR2 FVKESK. Here the CDR3 DNA reads TGTGCCAGCAGCCGAACAATGACTGGCCGCTACGAGCAGTACTTC. As protein: CASSRTMTGRYEQYF.

The chain combines TRBV28 with TRBJ1-1, with D tentatively TRBD1 (6 bases). The CDR3 runs 15 residues. Deletions cut 2 bases from V and 10 bases from J, with 20 bases between. The germline gives CDR1 MDHEN, CDR2 SYDVKM. CDR3 residues: CASSLPLFSGDTAFF. The DNA for the CDR3 is TGTGCCAGCAGTTTACCCCTCTTCTCAGGGGACACAGCTTTCTTT.

This clone has just a few counts. The genes are TRBV4-1 and TRBJ2-7; D remains ambiguous. V was trimmed by 1 base and J by 2 bases, leaving 6 bases between them. This CDR3 is built from 13 residues. Per the germline V gene, CDR1 is MGHRA and CDR2 is YSYEKL. DNA of the CDR3: TGCGCCAGCAGCCAAGGTGAGCCCTACGAGCAGTACTTC. This gives the protein CASSQGEPYEQYF.

CDR3 residues: CASRLRAGQGYGYTF. CDR3 sequence (DNA): TGTGCCAGCAGACTCAGAGCCGGACAGGGCTATGGCTACACCTTC. This chain connects TRBV6-6 to TRBJ1-2; TRBD1 matches at 8 bases. Germline V gives CDR1 MNHNY, CDR2 SVGAGI (reference sequence). After removal of 6 bases from V and 4 bases from J, the junction contained 10 bases not matched to a gene. CDR3 length equals 15 residues.

The chain combines TRBV5-4 with TRBJ2-2; 9 bases fit TRBD1. The J segment lost 5 bases and the V segment lost 4 bases, leaving 9 bases of the junction unmatched. The germline V gene encodes CDR1 SGHNT and CDR2 YYREEE (reference sequence). This CDR3 contains 16 residues. CDR3 region: CASSLITGGQTGELFF. The CDR3 DNA follows: TGTGCCAGCAGCCTCATAACAGGGGGCCAAACCGGGGAGCTGTTTTTT. Filled out from reference TRBV5-4 and TRBJ2-2, the complete variable domain reads ETGVTQSPTHLIKTRGQQVTLRCSSQSGHNTVSWYQQALGQGPQFIFQYYREEENGRGNFPPRFSGLQFPNYSSELNVNALELDDSALYLCASSLITGGQTGELFFGEGSRLTVL.

The chain is built from TRBV28 and TRBJ1-1; 7 bases align to TRBD1. This CDR3 spans 12 amino acids. From germline, CDR1 is MDHEN and CDR2 SYDVKM. Trimming cost V 6 bases and J 11 bases; bases outside gene matches: 9. CDR3 in DNA: TGTGCCAGCAGCCCGACAGGGTTCGGCGCTTTCTTT. Its protein product is CASSPTGFGAFF.

The rearrangement uses TRBV16 and TRBJ2-1; 7 bases are a match to TRBD1. The CDR3 runs to 13 residues. V lost 2 bases, J lost 7 bases, and 2 bases stayed unmatched. Looked up from germline, CDR1 is KGHSY and CDR2 is FQNENV. DNA for the CDR3: TGTGCCAGCAGCCAAAACAGGGGAAATGAGCAGTTCTTC. Amino acids: CASSQNRGNEQFF. Using reference TRBV16 and TRBJ2-1 for the parts outside the CDR3, the full variable domain is GEEVAQTPKHLVRGEGQKAKLYCAPIKGHSYVFWYQQVLKNEFKFLISFQNENVFDETGMPKERFSAKCLPNSPCSLEIQATKLEDSAVYFCASSQNRGNEQFFGPGTRLTVL.

The chain recombines TRBV18 with TRBJ2-3, with D hard to call. The CDR3 length is 13 residues. V gave up 6 bases and J gave up 0 bases, with 7 bases separating them. Looked up from germline, CDR1 is KGHSH and CDR2 is LQKENI. In DNA form, the CDR3 reads TGTGCCAGCTCCCCGGAGAGCACAGATACGCAGTATTTT. It specifies CASSPESTDTQYF.

The CDR3 region is CASSLTSANQPQHF. The CDR3 DNA reads as TGTGCCAGCAGTTTGACAAGTGCCAATCAGCCCCAGCATTTT. The genes are TRBV28 and TRBJ1-5; D remains ambiguous. Germline-derived CDR1 and CDR2 are MDHEN and SYDVKM. V dropped 3 bases and J dropped 3 bases, with 9 bases sitting between them. The CDR3 extends over 14 amino acids.